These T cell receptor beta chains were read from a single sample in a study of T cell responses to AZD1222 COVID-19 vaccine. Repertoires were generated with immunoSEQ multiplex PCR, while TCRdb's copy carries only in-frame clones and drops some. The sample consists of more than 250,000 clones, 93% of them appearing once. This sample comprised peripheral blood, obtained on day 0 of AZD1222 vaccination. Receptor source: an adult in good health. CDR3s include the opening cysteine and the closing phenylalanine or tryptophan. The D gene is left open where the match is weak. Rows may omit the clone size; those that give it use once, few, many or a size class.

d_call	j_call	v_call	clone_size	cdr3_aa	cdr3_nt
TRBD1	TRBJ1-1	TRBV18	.	CASSQQGARTEAFF	TGTGCCAGCTCACAACAGGGGGCGCGAACTGAAGCTTTCTTT
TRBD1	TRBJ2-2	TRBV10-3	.	CAISPDRGSAGELFF	TGTGCCATCAGTCCGGACAGGGGGTCGGCCGGGGAGCTGTTTTTT
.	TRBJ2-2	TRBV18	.	CASSPTGKVNTGELFF	TGTGCCAGCTCACCTACCGGAAAAGTGAACACCGGGGAGCTGTTTTTT
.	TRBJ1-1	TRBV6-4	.	CASSDSTASYHF	TGTGCCAGCAGTGACTCCACAGCGAGTTATCACTTT
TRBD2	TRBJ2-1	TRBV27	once	CASSLGGPHNEQFF	TGTGCCAGCAGTTTGGGAGGGCCGCACAATGAGCAGTTCTTC
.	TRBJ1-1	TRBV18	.	CASSPLGTLNTEAFF	TGTGCCAGCTCACCACTCGGAACTCTGAACACTGAAGCTTTCTTT
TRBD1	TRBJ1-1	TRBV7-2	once	CASTQGAVRNTEAFF	TGTGCCAGCACCCAGGGGGCAGTTCGGAACACTGAAGCTTTCTTT
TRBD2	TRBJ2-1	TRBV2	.	CASSELGAGGYNEQFF	TGTGCCAGCAGTGAATTAGGAGCGGGGGGTTACAATGAGCAGTTCTTC
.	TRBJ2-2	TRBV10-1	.	CASSERGFANTGELFF	TGCGCCAGCAGTGAGCGAGGGTTCGCGAACACCGGGGAGCTGTTTTTT
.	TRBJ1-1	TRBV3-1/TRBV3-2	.	CASSQDLISASVEAFF	TGTGCCAGCAGCCAAGATCTTATCAGCGCGTCGGTCGAAGCTTTCTTT
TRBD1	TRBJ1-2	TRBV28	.	CASSPYDRDSYGYTF	TGTGCCAGCAGTCCGTACGACAGGGACAGCTATGGCTACACCTTC
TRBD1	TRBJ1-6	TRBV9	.	CASSARGTENSPLHF	TGTGCCAGCAGCGCCAGGGGGACAGAGAATTCACCCCTCCACTTT
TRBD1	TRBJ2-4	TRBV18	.	CASSPPGGNSLAKNIQYF	TGTGCCAGCTCACCACCAGGGGGCAACTCCCTAGCCAAAAACATTCAGTACTTC
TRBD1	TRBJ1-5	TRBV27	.	CASSSRQGGGQPQHF	TGTGCCAGCAGTTCCCGACAGGGAGGAGGTCAGCCCCAGCATTTT
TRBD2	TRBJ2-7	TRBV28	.	CASSPTGRSGRSYEQYF	TGTGCCAGCAGTCCCACGGGGAGGAGCGGGAGATCCTACGAGCAGTACTTC
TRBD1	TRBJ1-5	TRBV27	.	CASSLGQGAGPQHF	TGTGCCAGCAGTTTAGGACAGGGGGCGGGACCCCAGCATTTT
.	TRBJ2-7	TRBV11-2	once	CASSYDLPYEQYF	TGTGCCAGCAGCTACGATCTTCCCTACGAGCAGTACTTC
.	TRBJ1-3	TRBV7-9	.	CASSLAWRSGNTIYF	TGTGCCAGCAGCTTAGCTTGGAGGTCTGGAAACACCATATATTTT
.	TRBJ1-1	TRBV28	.	CASSLLTGAEAFF	TGTGCCAGCAGTTTATTGACTGGGGCTGAAGCTTTCTTT
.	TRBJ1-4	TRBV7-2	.	CASSLAGGTNEKLFF	TGTGCCAGCAGCTTAGCAGGGGGGACTAATGAAAAACTGTTTTTT
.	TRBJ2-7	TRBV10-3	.	CASRAGREGEQYF	TGTGCCTCGAGGGCAGGGCGCGAGGGCGAGCAGTACTTC
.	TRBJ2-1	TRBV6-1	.	CASSEDSHVF	TGTGCCAGCAGTGAGGACAGCCACGTCTTC
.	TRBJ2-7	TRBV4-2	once	CASSQDGRTGNSYEQYF	TGTGCCAGCAGCCAAGATGGTCGGACGGGCAACTCCTACGAGCAGTACTTC
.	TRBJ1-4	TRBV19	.	CASTGMEEKLFF	TGTGCCTCAACAGGGATGGAGGAAAAACTGTTTTTT
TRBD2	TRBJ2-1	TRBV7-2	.	CASSLGLAGVNEQFF	TGTGCCAGCAGCTTGGGACTAGCGGGAGTAAATGAGCAGTTCTTC
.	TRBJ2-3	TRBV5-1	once	CASSLQPGANADTQYF	TGCGCCAGCAGCTTGCAGCCGGGGGCGAACGCAGATACGCAGTATTTT
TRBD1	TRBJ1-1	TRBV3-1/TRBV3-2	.	CASSQRGGQGGPEAFF	TGTGCCAGCAGCCAAAGAGGGGGGCAGGGGGGCCCTGAAGCTTTCTTT
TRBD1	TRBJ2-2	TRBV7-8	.	CASNRPGQQNTGELFF	TGTGCCAGCAACCGCCCGGGACAGCAGAACACCGGGGAGCTGTTTTTT
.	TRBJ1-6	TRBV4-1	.	CARSQLGLTRSPLHF	TGCGCCCGCAGCCAACTCGGACTGACCAGATCACCCCTCCACTTT
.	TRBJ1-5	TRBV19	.	CASSIGSQPQHF	TGTGCCAGTAGTATCGGTAGTCAGCCCCAGCATTTT
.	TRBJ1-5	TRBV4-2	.	CASSQGENQPQHF	TGTGCCAGCAGCCAAGGAGAAAATCAGCCCCAGCATTTT
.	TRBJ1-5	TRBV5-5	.	CASSRMDAFGDQPQHF	TGTGCCAGCAGCCGAATGGATGCCTTCGGGGATCAGCCCCAGCATTTT
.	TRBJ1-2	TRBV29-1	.	CSVGPGASYGYTF	TGCAGCGTTGGTCCGGGGGCTTCCTATGGCTACACCTTC
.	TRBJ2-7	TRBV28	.	CASNTDFEQYF	TGTGCCAGCAACACGGATTTCGAGCAGTACTTC
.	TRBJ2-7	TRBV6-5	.	CASSYGSNSYEQYF	TGTGCCAGCAGTTACGGGTCCAACTCCTACGAGCAGTACTTC
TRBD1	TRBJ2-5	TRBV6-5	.	CASSYKGASETQYF	TGTGCCAGCAGTTACAAGGGGGCGAGCGAGACCCAGTACTTC
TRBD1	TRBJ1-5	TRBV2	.	CASSGRGPNQPQHF	TGTGCCAGCAGTGGTAGGGGGCCCAATCAGCCCCAGCATTTT